Listed below are T cell receptor beta chains from one sample, sequenced in a study of shared clonotypes between healthy human individuals. Sequenced by immunoSEQ multiplex PCR; TCRdb stores in-frame clones only, minus some. The sample includes about a million clones, approximately 76% of them seen just once. The sequenced material came from memory CD4+ T cells sorted from blood. The source of these receptors is a man between 18 and 35 years old in good health. CDR3s leave out the opening cysteine and the closing phenylalanine or tryptophan. The order of the fields is CDR3 protein, V gene, J gene, D gene. A D gene is named only where the DNA matches it firmly.

CDR3: ASSVGLTLAPGRQETQY
V: TRBV9
J: TRBJ2-5
D: NA

CDR3: ASSLRPTGLRGSTDTQY
V: TRBV5-1
J: TRBJ2-3
D: TRBD1

CDR3: ASSILATGELF
V: TRBV9
J: TRBJ2-2
D: TRBD2

CDR3: ASSLVPGPGTEAF
V: TRBV7-8
J: TRBJ1-1
D: NA

CDR3: ASSLGLHTQY
V: TRBV7-2
J: TRBJ2-5
D: NA

CDR3: ASSVSSTGSYEQY
V: TRBV9
J: TRBJ2-7
D: NA

CDR3: ASSLAGVSYEQY
V: TRBV28
J: TRBJ2-7
D: NA

CDR3: ASNGVGKGYNEQF
V: TRBV28
J: TRBJ2-1
D: NA

CDR3: AGEVGGLDTQY
V: TRBV6-1
J: TRBJ2-3
D: NA

CDR3: ASSFGTEANVLT
V: TRBV5-1
J: TRBJ2-6
D: NA

CDR3: ASSKSRKNTEAF
V: TRBV19
J: TRBJ1-1
D: NA

CDR3: ASSQASPSNTGELF
V: TRBV4-1
J: TRBJ2-2
D: NA

CDR3: ASSLVTGKTADTQY
V: TRBV5-6
J: TRBJ2-3
D: NA

CDR3: ASSERGDSGYGYT
V: TRBV6-1
J: TRBJ1-2
D: NA

CDR3: ASSPRDRQPQH
V: TRBV19
J: TRBJ1-5
D: NA

CDR3: ASTSKGQSTGELF
V: TRBV7-6
J: TRBJ2-2
D: TRBD1

CDR3: ASSPGGVGQPQH
V: TRBV18
J: TRBJ1-5
D: NA

CDR3: ASHRTGGFGYT
V: TRBV6-1
J: TRBJ1-2
D: TRBD1

CDR3: ASSLALGTSSRIEKLF
V: TRBV7-2
J: TRBJ1-4
D: NA

CDR3: ASTSGQAANYGYT
V: TRBV28
J: TRBJ1-2
D: TRBD1

CDR3: ASSLLNGGASYEQY
V: TRBV7-2
J: TRBJ2-7
D: NA

CDR3: AWSVTGLVNQPQH
V: TRBV30
J: TRBJ1-5
D: NA